This T cell receptor beta chain came from a study of T cell responses to AZD1222 COVID-19 vaccine (dated by TCRdb to the early 2020s). At the level of the whole study: TCR sequencing covered 233 trial participants: 200 to 220 given two doses of AZD1222 and 26 given two doses of MenACWY control vaccine. Trial participants were enrolled into age subgroups of 18-55, 56-69 and 70-plus years, which contained about 160, 30 and 59 TCR-sequenced participants, respectively. Results the study describes overall, beyond this receptor: No day 14 peak-response samples were available, so repertoires were characterized only after the peak T cell response. CD4 TCRs associated with the vaccine covered the entire spike protein, and the dominant responses were in regions 160-218 and 743-854. Most participants were white British and females outnumbered males, and the authors suggested that clonal diversity may have been underestimated. A significant rise in spike-specific TCR breadth and depth was observed after two AZD1222 doses relative to day 0 and relative to MenACWY recipients. Only six AZD1222 recipients were SARS-CoV-2 seropositive at baseline, limiting conclusions about previously exposed vaccinees. Epitopes outside the regions mutated in the B.1.351 and B.1.1.7 variants were reportedly recognized by nearly half of the unique spike-specific TCRs. In the small 56-69-year group, the increase in depth fell short of significance, most likely because of low power.

The CDR3 regions of human TCRbeta chains were subjected to immunosequencing. The authors' pipeline ran thus. Repertoire TCRs were matched against a reference library of SARS-CoV-2-specific TCRs generated with the MIRA antigen-specificity platform. Breadth was defined as the fraction of unique TCRs that were SARS-CoV-2-associated, and depth was defined as the fraction of total T cells that were SARS-CoV-2-associated. Each spike-specific TCR was assigned to its reactive spike region and to a CD4 or CD8 class using the MIRA data. Log10-transformed breadth and depth values were compared by one-way ANOVA with Sidak's multiple comparisons tests. Imported from immuneACCESS, the table was reduced by TCRdb to in-frame sequences with V and J called. These copies leave out some clones; in studies compared against another copy, an unresolved V gene accounts for under half, and the cause of the remainder is not known. That table is the source of V, J and clone size, and D and trimming were worked out from the DNA. This sample gives roughly 180,000 clones in total; 91% of them show up just once. The ten largest account for 1.5% to 2% of the sample.

Taken from the germline V gene, the CDR1 and CDR2 loops are SGDLS and YYNGEE. CDR3 length: 17 amino acids, cysteine to phenylalanine. The kept DNA is CDR3 alone, 51 bases in frame from the first base. V and J lose 4 bases and 4 bases, and a span of 23 bases separates them. In regard to this clone: The antigen this receptor binds is unknown. It has no much larger one-base neighbor in the sample; base qualities were not kept.

The time point label corresponds to: about 28 days (+/-7) after the second vaccine dose. Because spike-specific TCR depth and breadth did not differ between the two schedules, AZD1222 recipients who got a second dose at roughly 4 weeks were pooled with those who got a second dose at roughly 12 weeks. The vaccinee samples were drawn from two UK trials, COV001 and COV002, one of which was a single-blind randomized controlled phase 2/3 trial testing AZD1222 (ChAdOx1 nCoV-19) in healthy adults. Trial participant PBMC samples were collected at day 0 and day 28 after the second dose for TCRbeta chain sequencing.

This material consisted of peripheral blood, taken 28 days after the second AZD1222 dose. The receptor was isolated from an adult who received the AZD1222 COVID-19 vaccine. The chain is assembled from TRBV9 and TRBJ1-2; no confident D gene assignment can be made. The CDR3 amino acid sequence is: CASSYPPDGASGYGYTF. The sequenced DNA: TGTGCCAGCAGCTACCCCCCGGACGGAGCTTCTGGCTATGGCTACACCTTC.